This entry lists 21 T cell receptor beta chains sequenced from one sample in a study of memory CD4+ T cells and cytomegalovirus serostatus. Repertoires were generated with immunoSEQ multiplex PCR, while TCRdb's copy carries only in-frame clones and drops some. The profile shows under 75,000 clones, roughly 75% of them singletons. Single viable CD3+CD4+CD8-CD45RO+ cells were sorted as the memory CD4+ T cells. The sample consisted of memory CD4+ T cells from blood. Receptors originate from an adult in good health and CMV-seronegative. Some clones in this sample may be carry-over from other donors' samples.

In the case of this clone: One junction end disagrees with the germline gene, perhaps due to a read error. This rearrangement joins TRBV7-9 to TRBJ1-4, with D maybe TRBD1 (6 bases). The length of the CDR3 is 12 residues. From germline, CDR1 is SEHNR and CDR2 FQNEAQ (reference sequence). CDR3 in DNA: TGTGCCAGCAGCGACTCCAGGGGTCCGATACGGTTT. It yields the protein CASSDSRGPIRF.

A few counts support this clone. This chain uses TRBV5-1 with TRBJ2-7; 7 nucleotides match TRBD1. V trimming: 7 bases; J trimming: 0 bases; junction bases outside the gene matches: 4. This CDR3 contains 13 residues. Germline lookup yields CDR1 SGHRS and CDR2 YFSETQ. The CDR3 DNA reads as TGCGCCAGCGGTACAGGGGCCTCCTACGAGCAGTACTTC. This translates into CASGTGASYEQYF.

V is TRBV9 and J is TRBJ1-3; D is undetermined. CDR3 length equals 15 residues. V lost 4 bases and J lost 0, with 11 bases in between. From germline, CDR1 is SGDLS and CDR2 YYNGEE. CDR3 sequence reads: CASSPQVSSGNTIYF. The CDR3 bases are TGTGCCAGCAGCCCCCAAGTAAGCTCTGGAAACACCATATATTTT.

V gene TRBV7-2 combines with J gene TRBJ1-4; 7 bases line up with TRBD1. CDR1 is SGHTA, CDR2 FQGNSA, per germline. This CDR3 comprises 15 residues. V gave up 4 bases and J gave up 8 bases; unmatched junction bases: 10. CDR3 loop: CASSSLQGSREKLFF. CDR3 bases: TGTGCCAGCAGCTCTTTACAGGGGTCGAGAGAAAAACTGTTTTTT.

The chain links TRBV5-1 to TRBJ2-7, with a weak D call TRBD1 (6 bases). Deletions cut 5 bases from V and 3 bases from J, with 18 bases between. CDR1 and CDR2 (germline): SGHRS, YFSETQ. CDR3 length: 15 amino acids. The CDR3 loop is CASSSRGGPGYEQYF. CDR3 DNA: TGCGCCAGCAGTTCCCGAGGGGGACCCGGCTACGAGCAGTACTTC.

The rearrangement links TRBV4-3 to TRBJ2-3, with D possibly TRBD2 on 6 matching bases. CDR3 length: 15 amino acids. Trimming stripped 1 base from V and 3 bases from J, with 11 bases between. The germline V gene encodes CDR1 LGHNA and CDR2 YSLEER. This chain's CDR3 is CASSQVAGKTDTQYF. The CDR3 nucleotides read TGCGCCAGCAGCCAAGTCGCGGGGAAGACAGATACGCAGTATTTT.

The rearrangement joins TRBV7-2 to TRBJ1-3, with D unclear. This CDR3 contains 15 residues. Germline V gene lookup returns CDR1 SGHTA and CDR2 FQGNSA. V lost 5 bases and J lost 0, with 11 bases in between. The CDR3 DNA sequence: TGTGCCAGCAGCCTCCTTTCTTACTCTGGAAACACCATATATTTT. Amino acids: CASSLLSYSGNTIYF.

The chain carries TRBV27 and TRBJ1-1, with no clear D. The V end was cut by 5 bases, the J end by 4 bases, with 29 bases between. The germline V gene encodes CDR1 MNHEY and CDR2 SMNVEV (reference sequence). The length of the CDR3 is 19 residues. The CDR3 nucleotides are TGTGCCAGCAGTCCGACTGGCCCCCCGGGCGGTTCTAAGAGCACTGAAGCTTTCTTT. This translates into CASSPTGPPGGSKSTEAFF.

The chain carries TRBV6-5 and TRBJ2-1, with 9 bases identical to TRBD2. This CDR3 has 14 residues. With V trimmed by 1 base and J by 9 bases, 4 bases remained unmatched. In germline, CDR1 is MNHEY, CDR2 SVGAGI. The CDR3, as DNA: TGTGCCAGCAGTTACTTAGCGGGAGCGGGTGAGCAGTTCTTC. This gives the protein CASSYLAGAGEQFF.

The chain recombines TRBV7-2 with TRBJ2-2; D is ambiguous. Germline V gene lookup returns CDR1 SGHTA and CDR2 FQGNSA. The V and J ends lost 5 bases and 7 bases respectively, with 11 bases between them. The CDR3 consists of 13 residues. Written as DNA, the CDR3 is TGTGCCAGCAGCCCGACAAAGAGCGGGGAGCTGTTTTTT. Its translation is CASSPTKSGELFF. Drawing the rest from reference TRBV7-2 and TRBJ2-2, the complete variable domain is GAGVSQSPSNKVTEKGKDVELRCDPISGHTALYWYRQSLGQGLEFLIYFQGNSAPDKSGLPSDRFSAERTGGSVSTLTIQRTQQEDSAVYLCASSPTKSGELFFGEGSRLTVL.

On this clone itself: The junction differs from germline at one of its ends, possibly a read error. The rearrangement joins TRBV7-7 to TRBJ2-5, with 12 positions matching TRBD1. Germline CDR1 reads SSHAT; CDR2 reads FNYEAQ (reference sequence). The CDR3 totals 17 residues. The CDR3: CASSPTSGQGARETQYF. DNA of the CDR3: TGTGCTAGCAGCCCGACCTCGGGACAGGGGGCGCGAGAGACCCAGTACTTC.

J is TRBJ2-2 and V is TRBV6-5; 7 nucleotides agree with TRBD1. CDR3 length: 14 amino acids. The V segment lost 6 bases and the J segment 7 bases; nucleotides outside the gene matches: 8. The germline CDR1 and CDR2 sequences are MNHEY and SVGAGI. The CDR3 sequence is CASRNRGRDGELFF. CDR3 nucleotide sequence: TGTGCCAGCAGGAACAGGGGCCGGGACGGGGAGCTGTTTTTT.

J is TRBJ2-7 and V is TRBV19; TRBD1 agrees at 7 bases. After removal of 5 bases from V and 5 bases from J, the junction contained 9 bases not matched to a gene. CDR3 length: 14 residues. Germline CDR1 is LNHDA and CDR2 is SQIVND (reference sequence). Written as DNA, the CDR3 is TGTGCCAGTAGTCGGAGGACAGGCTGGGACGAGCAGTACTTC. The encoded protein is CASSRRTGWDEQYF.

This sequence joins TRBV18 and TRBJ1-6; possibly TRBD1 for D (5 bases). V dropped 3 bases and J dropped 0 bases, with 12 bases sitting between them. Germline lookup yields CDR1 KGHSH and CDR2 LQKENI. The CDR3 sequence is 17 residues long. The DNA of the CDR3 is TGTGCCAGCTCACCCACGGGACCGAGCTCCTATAATTCACCCCTCCACTTT. Protein sequence: CASSPTGPSSYNSPLHF.

The chain employs TRBV2 and TRBJ2-7; the match to TRBD1 covers 10 bases. Trimming took 7 bases from V and 0 from J; bases not matched to a gene: 3. Germline V gene lookup returns CDR1 SNHLY and CDR2 FYNNEI. This CDR3 has 14 amino acids. The CDR3 is CASIRDRGSYEQYF. The CDR3 nucleotides are TGTGCCAGCATTCGGGACAGGGGCTCCTACGAGCAGTACTTC.

The CDR3 DNA reads TGTGCCAGCAGCCCCCACAGGGCAACTAATGAAAAACTGTTTTTT. Translated: CASSPHRATNEKLFF. The chain employs TRBV7-8 and TRBJ1-4; TRBD1 is a possible D gene (6 bases). Germline lookup yields CDR1 SGHVS and CDR2 FQNEAQ. The CDR3 extends over 15 amino acids. V dropped 5 bases and J dropped 0 bases, with 10 bases sitting between them.

V usage is TRBV30 and J usage is TRBJ1-1, with a weak D call TRBD1 (5 bases). Germline CDR1 and CDR2: GTSNPN and SVGIG (reference sequence). The CDR3 length is 14 residues. Trimming cost V 3 bases and J 7 bases, with 18 bases left between them. CDR3 bases: TGTGCCTGGAGCGTGGGAGGCAGGGCAGGTGAAGCTTTCTTT. This sequence encodes CAWSVGGRAGEAFF.

The chain combines TRBV27 with TRBJ1-2; TRBD1 matches at 10 bases. The length of the CDR3 is 14 residues. Germline CDR1 reads MNHEY; CDR2 reads SMNVEV (reference sequence). J gave up 4 bases and V 5 bases, and 4 bases lay outside the gene matches. CDR3 residues: CASSTGQGFYGYTF. The DNA of the CDR3 is TGTGCCAGCAGTACGGGACAGGGGTTCTATGGCTACACCTTC.

CDR3 nucleotide sequence: TGTGCCAGCTCCTGGGGGGTAAGCTCCTACAATGAGCAGTTCTTC. Translation gives CASSWGVSSYNEQFF. The V and J genes are TRBV18 and TRBJ2-1, with D perhaps TRBD2 (6 bases). The CDR3 covers 15 residues. V lost 6 bases and J 0 bases, leaving 12 bases between the germline ends. From germline, CDR1 is KGHSH and CDR2 LQKENI.

This chain joins TRBV7-8 and TRBJ2-7, with D possibly matching TRBD1 (6 bases). Between the trimmed V and J ends, which lost 3 bases and 4 bases, there was a span of 7 bases. CDR1 is SGHVS, CDR2 FQNEAQ, per germline. The length of the CDR3 is 12 residues. CDR3 loop: CASSFTGYEQYF. The CDR3 region has the DNA TGTGCCAGCAGCTTCACAGGGTACGAGCAGTACTTC.

The chain has TRBV7-8 and TRBJ2-7, with TRBD1 matching over 7 bases. Germline CDR1 is SGHVS and CDR2 is FQNEAQ. The junction had 10 bases not matched to a gene; V was cut back by 4 bases and J by 4 bases. The CDR3 spans 15 residues. This chain's CDR3 is CASSSRDSWDYEQYF. Written as DNA, the CDR3 is TGTGCCAGCAGCTCCAGGGACAGTTGGGATTACGAGCAGTACTTC.